The sequence of this T cell receptor (beta chain) was determined in a study of cytomegalovirus exposure and HLA in healthy donors. This CDR3 spans 11 amino acids. Germline assignment: CDR1 MNHEY and CDR2 SVGAGI. Trimming cost V 6 bases and J 14 bases, with 16 bases left between them. TCRdb keeps only in-frame clones here, not all; method: immunoSEQ multiplex PCR. The sample holds approximately 120,000 clones, approximately 94% seen once. The TCR was taken from a woman aged 18 to 35 in good health and CMV-seronegative. The rearrangement links TRBV6-5 to TRBJ1-1; D is unresolved. Sequencing was carried out using PBMCs. The CDR3 protein is CASSSPSIIFF. Here the CDR3 DNA reads TGTGCCAGCAGCTCTCCCTCTATTATCTTCTTT.